These 26 T cell receptor beta chains were all obtained from the same sample, sequenced in a study of T cell responses to AZD1222 COVID-19 vaccine (dated by TCRdb to the early 2020s). The sample's time point, from its label and the paper: baseline before first vaccination. The library was produced with the immunoSEQ multiplex PCR assay. TCRdb provides this immuneACCESS table in a form limited to in-frame rearrangements. Some clones are lacking; in checked studies, under half of them reflect an unresolved V gene, and why the rest are absent is not known. For this sample the table gives some 190,000 clones, of which 80% to 90% were detected only once. The ten largest clones take up 6.5% to 8.5% of the sample. Sequenced material: peripheral blood, taken on day 0 of AZD1222 vaccination. Every receptor here comes from an adult in good health.

The chain combines TRBV4-2 with TRBJ2-7; TRBD2 matches 10 bases. This CDR3 region has 14 residues. The V and J ends lost 4 bases and 4 bases, in that order; junction bases with no gene match: 4. Germline CDR1 reads LGHNA; CDR2 reads YNFKEQ. The CDR3 nucleotides are TGTGCCAGCAGCCTAGCGGGGGGTTCTTACGAGCAGTACTTC. It encodes CASSLAGGSYEQYF.

The chain carries TRBV6-1 and TRBJ2-1; 7 positions agree with TRBD2. This CDR3 is built from 14 residues. The J segment lost 13 bases and the V segment lost 0 bases, leaving 9 bases of the junction unmatched. Germline V gene sequence: CDR1 MNHNS, CDR2 SASEGT. Here the CDR3 DNA reads TGTGCCAGCAGTGAAGCCCGGTCGGGGAGGGTTCAGTTCTTC. This sequence encodes CASSEARSGRVQFF.

The chain carries TRBV19 and TRBJ1-2; no firm D call. This CDR3 spans 16 amino acids. V lost 3 bases and J 4 bases, leaving 18 bases between the germline ends. Germline CDR1 reads LNHDA; CDR2 reads SQIVND (reference sequence). Here the CDR3 reads CASSISWNSPSYGYTF. DNA for the CDR3: TGTGCCAGTAGTATTTCATGGAACAGCCCGTCCTATGGCTACACCTTC.

The chain uses TRBV6-1 and TRBJ1-1; no definite D call. The CDR3 loop spans 14 amino acids. V was pared by 2 bases and J by 3 bases, with 10 bases between. The germline CDR1 and CDR2 sequences are MNHNS and SASEGT. CDR3 in DNA: TGTGCCAGCAGTGAATTATCAGCTTACACTGAAGCTTTCTTT. It specifies CASSELSAYTEAFF.

Only a few counts were recorded for this clone. The rearrangement links TRBV6-5 to TRBJ1-4; D unresolved. This CDR3 is built from 13 residues. V lost 0 bases and J 7 bases, leaving 6 bases between the germline ends. The germline V gene has CDR1 MNHEY and CDR2 SVGAGI. The CDR3 loop reads CASSYSQGEKLFF. CDR3 nucleotide sequence: TGTGCCAGCAGTTACTCCCAAGGTGAAAAACTGTTTTTT.

This clone is categorized as medium-sized. The gene calls are TRBV10-3 and TRBJ1-5, with D unclear. Looked up from germline, CDR1 is ENHRY and CDR2 is SYGVKD. The CDR3 is made up of 13 amino acids. V dropped 2 bases and J dropped 5 bases, with 7 bases sitting between them. CDR3 sequence: CAISETEDQPQHF. Written as DNA, the CDR3 is TGTGCCATCAGTGAGACAGAAGATCAGCCCCAGCATTTT.

The rearrangement links TRBV14 to TRBJ1-1; 7 bases line up with TRBD1. From germline, CDR1 is SGHDN and CDR2 FVKESK. This CDR3 comprises 14 residues. With V trimmed by 4 bases and J by 0 bases, 2 bases remained unmatched. The CDR3 loop is CASSPTGVNTEAFF. In DNA form, the CDR3 reads TGTGCCAGCAGCCCAACAGGGGTGAACACTGAAGCTTTCTTT. Filled out from reference TRBV14 and TRBJ1-1, the complete variable domain reads EAGVTQFPSHSVIEKGQTVTLRCDPISGHDNLYWYRRVMGKEIKFLLHFVKESKQDESGMPNNRFLAERTGGTYSTLKVQPAELEDSGVYFCASSPTGVNTEAFFGQGTRLTVV.

J is TRBJ1-5 and V is TRBV21-1; the table's TRBD1 call for D was not verified on the DNA. TRBV21-1 corresponds to a pseudogene. This CDR3 region has 19 residues. The DNA for the CDR3 is TGTGCCAGCAGCAAAGCGCATTACAGGGACAGCCAAGGCAATCAGCCCCAGCATTTT. Amino acids: CASSKAHYRDSQGNQPQHF.

The V gene is TRBV6-6, the J gene TRBJ1-2; D is possibly TRBD1 (5 bases). Germline V gene lookup returns CDR1 MNHNY and CDR2 SVGAGI (reference sequence). The V and J ends lost 0 bases and 3 bases respectively, with 11 bases between them. The CDR3 is 15 amino acids. The CDR3 sequence: CASSYSISGHYGYTF. The CDR3 nucleotides are TGTGCCAGCAGTTACTCGATTTCGGGACACTATGGCTACACCTTC.

The V call is TRBV4-1, the J call TRBJ2-2; D may correspond to TRBD1 or TRBD2 (6 bases each). CDR3 length equals 15 residues. Per germline, CDR1 MGHRA and CDR2 YSYEKL. Trimming stripped 8 bases from V and 5 bases from J, with 18 bases between. CDR3 residues: CASSRGQGQTGELFF. CDR3 bases: TGCGCCAGCTCCCGGGGGCAGGGGCAGACCGGGGAGCTGTTTTTT.

The chain couples TRBV24-1 to TRBJ1-2; 7 bases match TRBD1. Germline V gene lookup returns CDR1 KGHDR and CDR2 SFDVKD. The CDR3 covers 16 residues. The J segment lost 2 bases and the V segment lost 3 bases, leaving 8 bases of the junction unmatched. The CDR3: CATSDPLDRVNYGYTF. CDR3 nucleotide sequence: TGTGCCACCAGTGATCCCCTTGACAGGGTGAACTATGGCTACACCTTC.

The genes are TRBV4-1 and TRBJ2-1; TRBD2 agrees at 9 bases. With 7 bases clipped from V and 7 bases from J, the junction kept 11 bases outside the gene matches. In germline, CDR1 is MGHRA, CDR2 YSYEKL. This CDR3 is built from 15 residues. The CDR3 DNA follows: TGCGCCAGCACCCTCGCGGGGGGGGCCCTTAATGAGCAGTTCTTC. It translates to CASTLAGGALNEQFF.

About this clone itself: Germline is not matched at one junction end, which may reflect a read error. The chain couples TRBV7-7 to TRBJ1-4; 8 bases align to TRBD1. Germline CDR1 and CDR2: SSHAT and FNYEAQ (reference sequence). This CDR3 has 20 amino acids. Here the CDR3 reads CASSLPVGTGGVATNEKLFF. The DNA for the CDR3 is TGTGCTAGCAGCTTACCTGTCGGGACAGGTGGGGTTGCAACTAATGAAAAACTGTTTTTT. The whole variable domain, filled in from reference TRBV7-7 and TRBJ1-4, reads GAGVSQSPRYKVTKRGQDVTLRCDPISSHATLYWYQQALGQGPEFLTYFNYEAQPDKSGLPSDRFSAERPEGSISTLTIQRTEQRDSAMYRCASSLPVGTGGVATNEKLFFGSGTQLSVL.

This chain joins TRBV27 and TRBJ2-3; 7 positions agree with TRBD2. The CDR3 consists of 17 residues. Per germline, CDR1 MNHEY and CDR2 SMNVEV (reference sequence). V trimming: 3 bases; J trimming: 0 bases; junction bases outside the gene matches: 9. This CDR3 reads CASSFWGGSYSTDTQYF. The DNA for the CDR3 is TGTGCCAGCAGTTTTTGGGGGGGGAGCTATAGCACAGATACGCAGTATTTT.

This clone has more than one count but fewer than ten. The CDR3 DNA is TGTGCCACCAGCAGAGCTTTGAGGAGACAAGAGACCCAGTACTTC. Translated: CATSRALRRQETQYF. V is TRBV15 and J is TRBJ2-5; no clear D gene. Trimming pared 1 base from V and 2 bases from J, leaving 11 bases between. Germline CDR1 and CDR2: LNHNV and YYDKDF (reference sequence). The CDR3 extends over 15 amino acids.

The chain is built from TRBV3-1 (or the pseudogene TRBV3-2) and TRBJ1-3, with no clear D. The CDR3 sequence is 15 residues long. The germline V gene has CDR1 LGHDT and CDR2 YNNKEL (reference sequence). V lost 3 bases and J lost 5, with 14 bases in between. The CDR3 here is CASSHNLAGRNTIYF. As DNA, the CDR3 is TGTGCCAGCAGCCATAACCTCGCCGGGCGAAACACCATATATTTT.

This chain uses TRBV28 with TRBJ2-1; no reliable D call. Deletions cut 6 bases from V and 4 bases from J, with 4 bases between. The CDR3 covers 11 residues. The germline CDR1 and CDR2 sequences are MDHEN and SYDVKM. The CDR3 bases are TGTGCCAGCAGCCGTTACAATGAGCAGTTCTTC. Translation gives CASSRYNEQFF.

CDR3 sequence reads: CASSLTTGGVIYEQYF. In DNA form, the CDR3 reads TGTGCCAGCAGTTTAACCACCGGGGGGGTCATCTACGAGCAGTACTTC. J is TRBJ2-7 and V is TRBV28, with TRBD2 identical over 8 bases. Germline V gene lookup returns CDR1 MDHEN and CDR2 SYDVKM. With 2 bases clipped from V and 3 bases from J, the junction kept 9 bases outside the gene matches. The CDR3 runs to 16 residues.

The chain is built from TRBV13 and TRBJ2-1, with D maybe TRBD2 (6 bases). Germline V gene sequence: CDR1 PRHDT, CDR2 FYEKMQ (reference sequence). The CDR3 has 16 amino acids. Trimming stripped 5 bases from V and 7 bases from J, with 21 bases between. The CDR3 protein is CASSQLALRPRNEQFF. In DNA, the CDR3 is TGTGCCAGCAGCCAACTAGCCCTGCGACCCCGTAATGAGCAGTTCTTC. The variable domain in full, completed from reference TRBV13 and TRBJ2-1, reads AAGVIQSPRHLIKEKRETATLKCYPIPRHDTVYWYQQGPGQDPQFLISFYEKMQSDKGSIPDRFSAQQFSDYHSELNMSSLELGDSALYFCASSQLALRPRNEQFFGPGTRLTVL.

The chain carries TRBV29-1 and TRBJ1-3, with D maybe TRBD1 (5 bases). The V end was cut by 5 bases, the J end by 4 bases, with 18 bases between. From germline, CDR1 is SQVTM and CDR2 ANQGSEA. The CDR3 runs to 15 residues. DNA for the CDR3: TGCAGCGTTCTGGTCCTCGGACAAGAAGGAAACACCATATATTTT. It encodes CSVLVLGQEGNTIYF.

This chain connects TRBV2 to TRBJ2-7; D might be TRBD1 or TRBD2, each matching 5 bases. Trimming removed 4 bases from V and 0 bases from J, with 19 bases in between. This CDR3 has 17 amino acids. Germline V gene lookup returns CDR1 SNHLY and CDR2 FYNNEI. The CDR3 nucleotides read TGTGCCAGCAGTGGGACAACAGCTAGCCTCTTCTCCTACGAGCAGTACTTC. It translates to CASSGTTASLFSYEQYF. The full variable domain, rest sourced from reference TRBV2 and TRBJ2-7, is EPEVTQTPSHQVTQMGQEVILRCVPISNHLYFYWYRQILGQKVEFLVSFYNNEISEKSEIFDDQFSVERPDGSNFTLKIRSTKLEDSAMYFCASSGTTASLFSYEQYFGPGTRLTVT.

The genes are TRBV2 and TRBJ2-7, with a tentative D call TRBD1 (6 bases). The CDR3 has 15 amino acids. V lost 8 bases to trimming and J lost 0 bases, with 17 bases between them. Germline-derived CDR1 and CDR2 are SNHLY and FYNNEI. The CDR3, as DNA: TGTGCCAGCGGGCTTACAGGGACCAGCTCCTACGAGCAGTACTTC. Translating gives CASGLTGTSSYEQYF. The complete variable domain, with remaining parts taken from reference TRBV2 and TRBJ2-7, reads EPEVTQTPSHQVTQMGQEVILRCVPISNHLYFYWYRQILGQKVEFLVSFYNNEISEKSEIFDDQFSVERPDGSNFTLKIRSTKLEDSAMYFCASGLTGTSSYEQYFGPGTRLTVT.

CDR3 nucleotide sequence: TGTGCCAGCAGTGAACGGCAGGAGACTTCACCCCTCCACTTT. Protein sequence: CASSERQETSPLHF. The chain combines TRBV2 with TRBJ1-6; no reliable D call. The CDR3 is 14 residues long. Trimming removed 2 bases at V and 9 bases at J, with 11 bases between. The V gene's germline CDR1 is SNHLY and CDR2 FYNNEI.

The chain combines TRBV7-6 with TRBJ2-1; D is unresolved. The CDR3 length is 12 residues. From germline, CDR1 is SGHVS and CDR2 FNYEAQ. Trimming shortened V by 2 bases and J by 6 bases, and 5 bases separated the two germline ends. The CDR3 DNA sequence: TGTGCCAGCAGCTTACACTCCAATGAGCAGTTCTTC. Amino acids: CASSLHSNEQFF. Full variable domain (missing parts from reference TRBV7-6 and TRBJ2-1): GAGVSQSPRYKVTKRGQDVALRCDPISGHVSLYWYRQALGQGPEFLTYFNYEAQQDKSGLPNDRFSAERPEGSISTLTIQRTEQRDSAMYRCASSLHSNEQFFGPGTRLTVL.

This clone was seen only a few times. The chain combines TRBV5-4 with TRBJ1-2; D may be TRBD1 (5 bases). CDR3 length: 16 residues. Between the trimmed V and J ends, which lost 1 base and 7 bases, there was a span of 20 bases. Germline V gene lookup returns CDR1 SGHNT and CDR2 YYREEE (reference sequence). As DNA, the CDR3 is TGTGCCAGCAGCTTGTCCGGGACCATCTGGGACCGTGGCTACACCTTC. Translation: CASSLSGTIWDRGYTF.

Remarks on this clone: This specimen includes other DNA sequences encoding the same CDR3. This sequence joins TRBV9 and TRBJ1-1, with TRBD1 identical over 7 bases. Trimming took 0 bases from V and 4 from J; bases not matched to a gene: 3. Germline V gives CDR1 SGDLS, CDR2 YYNGEE. The CDR3 length is 14 residues. The CDR3: CASSVVPGGTEAFF. The CDR3 DNA follows: TGTGCCAGCAGCGTAGTCCCAGGGGGCACTGAAGCTTTCTTT.